This entry lists 7 T cell receptor beta chains sequenced from one sample in a study of beta chain features in type 1 diabetes. Investigators reverse transcribed all isolated RNA, so they sequenced expressed TCRB transcripts. Method: immunoSEQ multiplex PCR; TCRdb's copy keeps in-frame clones and lacks some. The repertoire has 350,000 to 450,000 clones, approximately 13% of them found once; the top ten carry under 0.04%. Material for sequencing was naive CD4+ T cells from blood. The receptors were sampled from a man aged 25-45 years in good health.

This chain connects TRBV29-1 to TRBJ1-1, with D possibly matching TRBD1 (6 bases). This CDR3 contains 15 residues. V was trimmed by 2 bases and J by 5 bases, leaving 18 bases between them. Germline V CDR1 and CDR2: SQVTM, ANQGSEA. The CDR3 DNA follows: TGCAGCGTTGAAAACCCTACAGGGAGTGGTACTGAAGCTTTCTTT. It encodes CSVENPTGSGTEAFF.

This clone was observed a handful of times. The rearrangement joins TRBV13 to TRBJ2-4; TRBD1 agrees at 7 bases. V lost 6 bases, J lost 0 bases, and 11 bases stayed unmatched. The germline V gene encodes CDR1 PRHDT and CDR2 FYEKMQ (reference sequence). CDR3 length: 17 residues. In DNA, the CDR3 is TGTGCCAGCAGTACGACCGGGACAGCTTTAGCCAAAAACATTCAGTACTTC. Translated, it gives CASSTTGTALAKNIQYF.

The rearrangement links TRBV7-9 to TRBJ2-5; no firm D call. V lost 1 base to trimming and J lost 2 bases, with 11 bases between them. This CDR3 comprises 15 residues. The V gene's germline CDR1 is SEHNR and CDR2 FQNEAQ (reference sequence). CDR3 residues: CASSLVQDPQETQYF. CDR3 nucleotides: TGTGCCAGCAGCTTAGTCCAGGACCCTCAAGAGACCCAGTACTTC.

A few counts support this clone. This chain connects TRBV27 to TRBJ1-2; D not resolved. V was cut by 8 bases and J by 1 base, with 14 bases left in between. CDR1 and CDR2 (germline): MNHEY, SMNVEV (reference sequence). The CDR3 covers 14 residues. The CDR3 sequence is CASASGGSNYGYTF. The CDR3 bases are TGTGCCAGCGCCTCCGGCGGCAGTAACTATGGCTACACCTTC.

This clone was seen many times. The chain recombines TRBV5-1 with TRBJ2-4, with 7 nucleotides matching TRBD1. The trim removed 3 bases at V and 4 bases at J, leaving 4 bases unmatched. Germline lookup yields CDR1 SGHRS and CDR2 YFSETQ. This CDR3 contains 14 residues. The CDR3 nucleotides read TGCGCCAGCAGCTCGCCGGGACAGAAAAACATTCAGTACTTC. Its protein product is CASSSPGQKNIQYF.

V usage is TRBV23-1 and J usage is TRBJ2-7; 12 bases are shared with TRBD1. TRBV23-1 is noted as an ORF with a role that remains uncertain. The junction had 3 bases not matched to a gene; V was cut back by 1 base and J by 5 bases. The CDR3 is 15 residues long. CDR3 amino acids: CASSQWDRGQDEQYV. The CDR3 nucleotides read TGCGCCAGCAGTCAATGGGACAGGGGGCAAGACGAGCAGTACGTC.

This clone has only a few counts. This chain joins TRBV4-1 and TRBJ2-3; maybe TRBD1 (6 bases). The CDR3 extends over 16 amino acids. V gave up 0 bases and J gave up 3 bases, with 13 bases separating them. Germline lookup yields CDR1 MGHRA and CDR2 YSYEKL. CDR3 sequence reads: CASSQDSRGRTDTQYF. CDR3 DNA: TGCGCCAGCAGCCAAGATTCCAGGGGACGGACAGATACGCAGTATTTT.